The 10 T cell receptor beta chains below all came from one sample that was sequenced in a study of T cell clonality in common variable immunodeficiency. General observations from the study: Fewer deletions and N-nucleotide insertions were reportedly seen in common variable immunodeficiency TCR beta sequences.

No antigen is known for these receptors. Method: immunoSEQ multiplex PCR; TCRdb's copy keeps in-frame clones and lacks some. The record shows some 20,000 clones for this sample, with no singletons present. Sequencing was carried out using peripheral blood mononuclear cells. Receptors were obtained from a human donor with common variable immunodeficiency.

This clone was found a few times. The CDR3 goes on 3 residues after the read ends, and that part is filled in from the germline J gene. The V gene is TRBV7-8, the J gene TRBJ1-2; 7 bases line up with TRBD1. Germline V gene data show CDR1 as SGHVS and CDR2 as FQNEAQ. Unmatched junction bases numbered 12, after V lost 5 bases and J lost 3 bases. The CDR3 has 16 amino acids. CDR3 DNA (partial): TGTGCCAGCAGCCCCGGGGAGGGGGCTATTGACTATGGC. Translated: CASSPGEGAIDYG. The entire CDR3 protein reads CASSPGEGAIDYGYTF. The full variable domain, rest sourced from reference TRBV7-8 and TRBJ1-2, is GAGVSQSPRYKVAKRGQDVALRCDPISGHVSLFWYQQALGQGPEFLTYFQNEAQLDKSGLPSDRFFAERPEGSVSTLKIQRTQQEDSAVYLCASSPGEGAIDYGYTFGSGTRLTVV.

A note on this clone: The read falls 3 residues short of the CDR3 end, and the missing part is taken from the germline J gene. V usage is TRBV19 and J usage is TRBJ2-3; D is undetermined. V dropped 1 base and J dropped 5 bases, with 4 bases sitting between them. This CDR3 has 12 residues. Germline V gives CDR1 LNHDA, CDR2 SQIVND (reference sequence). The CDR3 sequence is CASSIGGDTQYF. The DNA read from the CDR3 is TGTGCCAGTAGTATAGGAGGAGATACG.

In its sample, this clone ranks as medium-sized. The read terminates 3 residues before the CDR3 end, so the remaining end is supplied by the germline J gene. The chain carries TRBV20-1 and TRBJ2-6; 10 nucleotides align to TRBD1. After removal of 4 bases from V and 1 base from J, the junction contained 4 bases not matched to a gene. Germline CDR1 and CDR2: DFQATT and SNEGSKA (reference sequence). The CDR3 runs to 16 residues. The CDR3 here is CSATGTGESGANVLTF. The DNA read from the CDR3 is TGCAGTGCTACCGGGACAGGGGAATCTGGGGCCAACGTC.

Only a few counts were recorded for this clone. The CDR3 extends 3 residues past the end of the read, so its final part is completed from the germline J gene. The J gene is TRBJ1-1, the V gene TRBV18; a possible D gene is TRBD1 (6 bases). Germline CDR1 reads KGHSH; CDR2 reads LQKENI. The CDR3 sequence is 14 residues long. The V end lost 3 bases, the J end lost 2 bases, and 10 bases lay between the germline ends. The CDR3 reads CASSPGQINTEAFF. The sequenced part of the CDR3 DNA is TGTGCCAGCTCACCCGGACAGATAAACACTGAA.

This clone was counted a few times. The read is 3 residues too short to cover the CDR3 end, so that end is filled in from the germline J gene. The chain recombines TRBV19 with TRBJ2-7, with 11 bases lining up with TRBD2. The V and J ends lost 6 bases and 2 bases, in that order; junction bases with no gene match: 6. Germline V CDR1 and CDR2: LNHDA, SQIVND (reference sequence). This CDR3 has 15 amino acids. The CDR3 bases that were read are TGTGCCAGTAGAGGTGGGACTAGCGGAGCCTACGAG. Translating it yields CASRGGTSGAYE. The whole CDR3 region reads CASRGGTSGAYEQYF.

Details on this clone: With the read ending 3 residues before the CDR3 end, the germline J gene is used to fill in that end. The chain combines TRBV19 with TRBJ1-1; 8 positions agree with TRBD1. V lost 6 bases to trimming and J lost 0 bases; unmatched junction nucleotides: 3. CDR3 size: 14 residues. Germline CDR1 and CDR2: LNHDA and SQIVND (reference sequence). The CDR3 protein is CASRRTGLNTEAFF. The DNA read from the CDR3 is TGTGCCAGTAGAAGGACAGGGCTGAACACTGAA. Together with reference TRBV19 and TRBJ1-1, the CDR3 gives the full variable domain: DGGITQSPKYLFRKEGQNVTLSCEQNLNHDAMYWYRQDPGQGLRLIYYSQIVNDFQKGDIAEGYSVSREKKESFPLTVTSAQKNPTAFYLCASRRTGLNTEAFFGQGTRLTVV.

As to this clone: An end of the junction does not agree with germline; a read error may underlie this. Read sequence stops 3 residues before the CDR3 end, and the germline J gene provides the missing end. V and J are TRBV7-7 and TRBJ2-7, with D possibly being TRBD1 (6 bases). Germline V gene lookup returns CDR1 SSHAT and CDR2 FNYEAQ (reference sequence). The CDR3 has 13 amino acids. The CDR3: CASSMRTDYEQYF. The CDR3 bases that were read are TGTGCTAGCAGCATGCGGACAGACTACGAG.

The table lists this clone with a few counts. The read ends 3 residues early relative to the CDR3; the germline J gene fills the gap. The rearrangement uses TRBV19 and TRBJ2-7; 7 bases agree with TRBD2. The length of the CDR3 is 14 residues. V lost 5 bases to trimming and J lost 0 bases; unmatched junction nucleotides: 4. Germline V CDR1 and CDR2: LNHDA, SQIVND (reference sequence). Partial CDR3 DNA: TGTGCCAGTAGTGAACTAGCGAACTCCTACGAG. Translation: CASSELANSYE. The CDR3, in full, reads CASSELANSYEQYF.

A note on this clone: The read gets to within 3 residues of the CDR3 end, and the germline J gene fills in the rest. V and J are TRBV5-1 and TRBJ1-6; 9 bases match TRBD1. V was clipped by 0 bases and J by 4 bases; unmatched bases: 5. Germline loops: CDR1 SGHRS, CDR2 YFSETQ. This CDR3 is 17 amino acids long. CDR3 bases read: TGCGCCAGCAGCTTGGCCCCACAGGGGGCTTATAATTCACCC. This codes for CASSLAPQGAYNSP. The full CDR3 protein reads CASSLAPQGAYNSPLHF.

In this sample, this clone turned up a few times. The CDR3 end falls 3 residues outside the read, so it is completed with the germline J gene. The chain employs TRBV19 and TRBJ2-7; perhaps TRBD2 as D (5 bases). This CDR3 region has 16 residues. V lost 5 bases, J lost 2 bases, and 19 bases lay in between. Germline-derived CDR1 and CDR2 are LNHDA and SQIVND (reference sequence). CDR3 DNA (partial): TGTGCCAGTAGTTCCGGGGTCCTCCCAGGAGCCTACGAG. Residues: CASSSGVLPGAYE. The whole CDR3 protein reads CASSSGVLPGAYEQYF.